This passage covers 23 T cell receptor beta chains from one sample sequenced in a study of post-analysis software for immune sequencing data (dated by TCRdb to 2013 to 2016). Summary of the overall study and its limitations: Significantly higher frequencies in patients than in controls were found for several TRBV segments, including TRBV5-6, TRBV5-1 and TRBV20-1.

Preparation of the library involved PCR. Sequencing was performed on an Illumina HiSeq 2500. To reduce PCR and sequencing biases, unique molecular identifiers were incorporated into the TCR beta cDNA libraries. Starting from the raw public reads, TCRdb applied fastp trimming at Q25, assembled clones with MiXCR and retained in-frame beta chains. Merged by CDR3 protein, the rows form single entries marked with the most common genes and DNA. The sample profile shows 650,000 to 900,000 distinct CDR3 sequences; about 45% of them were found once. Of the sample, around 4.7% falls within the top ten clones. No antigens are known for them. Sequences were obtained from blood. The receptors were gathered from a girl aged 5 to 17 with multiple sclerosis.

This clonotype has only one observation. This rearrangement joins TRBV9 to TRBJ1-2, with a possible D match to TRBD1 (5 bases). The CDR3 is 15 amino acids. Germline V gene sequence: CDR1 SGDLS, CDR2 YYNGEE. V shed 0 bases and J shed 0 bases, with 9 bases lying between them. The chain's CDR3 is CASSVAQGTNYGYTF. The CDR3 DNA reads as TGTGCCAGCAGCGTAGCTCAGGGTACTAACTATGGCTACACCTTC.

This rearrangement joins TRBV5-1 to TRBJ2-5, with TRBD2 identical over 10 bases. Germline values: CDR1 SGHRS, CDR2 YFSETQ. The V and J ends lost 7 bases and 3 bases, in that order; junction bases with no gene match: 9. This CDR3 has 15 amino acids. The CDR3 DNA reads TGCGCCAGCGGGCTCGGGACTAGCGTTGAAGAGACCCAGTACTTC. The encoded protein is CASGLGTSVEETQYF. Based on the CDR3 plus reference TRBV5-1 and TRBJ2-5, the full variable domain is KAGVTQTPRYLIKTRGQQVTLSCSPISGHRSVSWYQQTPGQGLQFLFEYFSETQRNKGNFPGRFSGRQFSNSRSEMNVSTLELGDSALYLCASGLGTSVEETQYFGPGTRLLVL.

In regard to this clonotype: Mismatch with germline at one junction end may stem from a read error. The rearrangement links TRBV7-7 to TRBJ2-1; a possible D gene is TRBD2 (5 bases). Germline CDR1 reads SSHAT; CDR2 reads FNYEAQ (reference sequence). The CDR3 spans 13 residues. CDR3 sequence: CASSLALLDEQFF. DNA for the CDR3: TGTGCTAGCAGCTTAGCGCTCCTGGATGAGCAGTTCTTC.

V usage is TRBV6-6 and J usage is TRBJ2-7; D assignment may be TRBD1 or TRBD2 (5 bases each). CDR1 MNHNY and CDR2 SVGAGI come from the germline V gene (reference sequence). Trimming removed 4 bases at V and 4 bases at J, with 20 bases between. CDR3 size: 16 residues. The CDR3 here is CASSSPRQGRVYEQYF. CDR3 coding DNA: TGTGCCAGCAGTTCCCCCCGGCAGGGACGGGTTTACGAGCAGTACTTC.

This clonotype was counted between two and nine times. The chain has TRBV12-3 or TRBV12-4 and TRBJ2-1, with a weak D call TRBD2 (6 bases). V shed 6 bases and J shed 14 bases, with 20 bases lying between them. The CDR3 covers 13 residues. The CDR3 region has the DNA TGTGCCAGCAGGGGCCCCCTTCGGGAGTCAGAGTTCTTC. This encodes CASRGPLRESEFF.

This clonotype was counted many times. The chain combines TRBV5-1 with TRBJ2-7, with D perhaps given as TRBD1 or TRBD2 (5 bases each). Germline V gene data show CDR1 as SGHRS and CDR2 as YFSETQ. The CDR3 extends over 14 amino acids. Trimming shortened V by 4 bases and J by 0 bases, and 11 bases separated the two germline ends. CDR3 sequence: CASSRDGLSYEQYF. The CDR3 DNA sequence: TGCGCCAGCAGCCGGGACGGGCTCTCCTACGAGCAGTACTTC.

This chain links TRBV27 with TRBJ2-7, with 8 bases that match TRBD1. This CDR3 is 14 amino acids long. Germline CDR1 and CDR2: MNHEY and SMNVEV (reference sequence). V shed 2 bases, J shed 5 bases, and the junction held 5 bases outside the gene matches. In DNA, the CDR3 is TGTGCCAGCAGTTTACTAGACAGGGGCCACGAGCAGTACTTC. This translates into CASSLLDRGHEQYF.

The chain carries TRBV2 and TRBJ1-2; D is possibly TRBD1 (5 bases). The CDR3 length is 14 residues. Germline V CDR1 and CDR2: SNHLY, FYNNEI. V was clipped by 0 bases and J by 2 bases, with 7 bases between them. The CDR3 region has the DNA TGTGCCAGCAGTGAAGCGCGGGGGAACTATGGCTACACCTTC. Its protein is CASSEARGNYGYTF. Variable domain in full (rest from reference TRBV2 and TRBJ1-2): EPEVTQTPSHQVTQMGQEVILRCVPISNHLYFYWYRQILGQKVEFLVSFYNNEISEKSEIFDDQFSVERPDGSNFTLKIRSTKLEDSAMYFCASSEARGNYGYTFGSGTRLTVV.

This clonotype was seen a few times. V gene TRBV3-1 combines with J gene TRBJ2-5; D is undetermined. The CDR3 loop spans 14 amino acids. The V gene's germline CDR1 is LGHDT and CDR2 YNNKEL (reference sequence). Trimming shortened V by 1 base and J by 2 bases, and 8 bases separated the two germline ends. The CDR3 nucleotides read TGTGCCAGCAGCCAAGCGGCGAGGCAAGAGACCCAGTACTTC. Its protein product is CASSQAARQETQYF.

This chain connects TRBV4-3 to TRBJ2-3, with D perhaps matching TRBD2 (5 bases). Germline CDR1 and CDR2: LGHNA and YSLEER. The V end was cut by 0 bases, the J end by 6 bases, with 16 bases between. The CDR3 totals 16 residues. CDR3 in DNA: TGCGCCAGCAGCCAAGAGGGTCGGGCGAGAGGGGATACGCAGTATTTT. This gives the protein CASSQEGRARGDTQYF.

The rearrangement links TRBV5-1 to TRBJ2-5, with 9 bases aligning to TRBD2. V shed 1 base and J 1 base; nucleotides not matched to a gene: 5. Germline lookup yields CDR1 SGHRS and CDR2 YFSETQ. The CDR3 consists of 16 residues. This chain's CDR3 is CASSLSSGSSQETQYF. The CDR3 nucleotides are TGCGCCAGCAGCTTGAGTAGCGGGAGTAGCCAAGAGACCCAGTACTTC. Complete variable domain (other parts from reference TRBV5-1 and TRBJ2-5): KAGVTQTPRYLIKTRGQQVTLSCSPISGHRSVSWYQQTPGQGLQFLFEYFSETQRNKGNFPGRFSGRQFSNSRSEMNVSTLELGDSALYLCASSLSSGSSQETQYFGPGTRLLVL.

This chain links TRBV15 with TRBJ2-1; possibly TRBD1 or TRBD2 for D (5 bases each). The CDR3 contains 15 residues. Trimming took off 0 bases at V and 5 bases at J, with 11 bases between the two ends. Germline V gene lookup returns CDR1 LNHNV and CDR2 YYDKDF (reference sequence). The CDR3 protein is CATSRDYGAHNEQFF. As DNA, the CDR3 is TGTGCCACCAGCAGAGATTACGGGGCCCACAATGAGCAGTTCTTC.

The rearrangement joins TRBV29-1 to TRBJ1-2; D unclear. The CDR3 runs 13 residues. Between the trimmed V and J ends, which lost 6 bases and 4 bases, there was a span of 15 bases. The V gene's germline CDR1 is SQVTM and CDR2 ANQGSEA. The CDR3 here is CSVTLSGGYGYTF. Written as DNA, the CDR3 is TGCAGCGTGACCCTATCGGGAGGCTATGGCTACACCTTC.

This chain connects TRBV7-9 to TRBJ2-3, with D unclear. Between the trimmed V and J ends, which lost 4 bases and 6 bases, there was a span of 17 bases. In germline, CDR1 is SEHNR, CDR2 FQNEAQ (reference sequence). The CDR3 totals 15 residues. CDR3 coding DNA: TGTGCCAGCAGCTCGCCTATTTGGGTTCTTGATACGCAGTATTTT. It is translated as CASSSPIWVLDTQYF.

This clonotype has a handful of counts. CDR3 in DNA: TGTGCCAGCAGCCAAGACTGGGACACCTACGAGCAGTACTTC. Its translation is CASSQDWDTYEQYF. The V gene is TRBV3-1, the J gene TRBJ2-7, with TRBD1 as a possible D gene (6 bases). The CDR3 has 14 amino acids. Germline lookup yields CDR1 LGHDT and CDR2 YNNKEL (reference sequence). V gave up 0 bases and J gave up 2 bases, with 8 bases separating them.

V gene TRBV5-1 combines with J gene TRBJ2-4; tentatively, D is TRBD2 (5 bases). V gave up 4 bases and J gave up 13 bases, with 21 bases separating them. The CDR3 contains 14 residues. Germline lookup yields CDR1 SGHRS and CDR2 YFSETQ. CDR3 bases: TGCGCCAGCAGCGCCCGGGGTGTGGGTTACAAGCAGTACTTC. Protein: CASSARGVGYKQYF. Filled out from reference TRBV5-1 and TRBJ2-4, the complete variable domain reads KAGVTQTPRYLIKTRGQQVTLSCSPISGHRSVSWYQQTPGQGLQFLFEYFSETQRNKGNFPGRFSGRQFSNSRSEMNVSTLELGDSALYLCASSARGVGYKQYFGAGTRLSVL.

This clonotype was seen more than once but under ten times. The chain joins TRBV10-2 to TRBJ2-3, with TRBD2 identical over 14 bases. Germline values: CDR1 WSHSY, CDR2 SAAADI. The CDR3 loop spans 16 amino acids. The V and J ends lost 4 bases and 2 bases, in that order; junction bases with no gene match: 2. Here the CDR3 reads CASSGTSGRSTDTQYF. For the CDR3, the DNA is TGCGCCAGCAGTGGGACTAGCGGGAGGTCCACAGATACGCAGTATTTT.

This sequence joins TRBV24-1 and TRBJ2-5; no clear D gene. The DNA end favors TRBJ2-7, so the J call may be wrong. The CDR3 is 13 amino acids. Germline V gene lookup returns CDR1 KGHDR and CDR2 SFDVKD. The CDR3 DNA reads as TGTGCCACCAGTGGTGGAAAAGGCTACGAGCAGTACTTC. This translates into CATSGGKGYEQYF.

V usage is TRBV7-2 and J usage is TRBJ1-2, with D possibly TRBD1 on 5 matching bases. CDR1 SGHTA and CDR2 FQGNSA come from the germline V gene. The V end lost 5 bases, the J end lost 3 bases, and 13 bases lay between the germline ends. The CDR3 is made up of 14 amino acids. The CDR3 here is CASSQQGSYYGYTF. As DNA, the CDR3 is TGTGCCAGCAGCCAGCAGGGTTCGTACTATGGCTACACCTTC.

The rearrangement joins TRBV15 to TRBJ1-5; 7 nucleotides line up with TRBD1. This CDR3 contains 17 residues. The V segment lost 1 base and the J segment 2 bases; nucleotides outside the gene matches: 8. The germline V gene has CDR1 LNHNV and CDR2 YYDKDF (reference sequence). The CDR3 sequence is CATSRGNRGFRNQPQHF. The CDR3 nucleotides read TGTGCCACCAGCAGAGGGAACAGGGGTTTTCGCAATCAGCCCCAGCATTTT.

This chain connects TRBV12-3 or TRBV12-4 to TRBJ1-1, with D unresolved. The CDR3 totals 14 residues. Trimming removed 6 bases at V and 1 base at J, with 12 bases between. The CDR3 DNA reads as TGTGCCAGCAGGCCACAGAGAAGGAACACTGAAGCTTTCTTT. This encodes CASRPQRRNTEAFF.

This clonotype was found a few times. The V call is TRBV10-3, the J call TRBJ2-1, with D possibly being TRBD2 (5 bases). Germline loops: CDR1 ENHRY, CDR2 SYGVKD. There are 13 residues in the CDR3. The V gene lost 0 bases and the J gene lost 9 bases, with 9 bases spanning the gap. CDR3 in amino acids: CAISESGGGEQFF. The CDR3 nucleotides are TGTGCCATCAGTGAGTCAGGAGGTGGTGAGCAGTTCTTC.

The chain has TRBV3-1 and TRBJ2-1; TRBD2 aligns across 7 bases. CDR1 is LGHDT and CDR2 is YNNKEL in the germline V gene (reference sequence). V lost 7 bases, J lost 2 bases, and 2 bases stayed unmatched. This CDR3 spans 13 amino acids. The CDR3 here is CASTAGAYNEQFF. CDR3 in DNA: TGTGCCAGCACGGCGGGGGCCTACAATGAGCAGTTCTTC.